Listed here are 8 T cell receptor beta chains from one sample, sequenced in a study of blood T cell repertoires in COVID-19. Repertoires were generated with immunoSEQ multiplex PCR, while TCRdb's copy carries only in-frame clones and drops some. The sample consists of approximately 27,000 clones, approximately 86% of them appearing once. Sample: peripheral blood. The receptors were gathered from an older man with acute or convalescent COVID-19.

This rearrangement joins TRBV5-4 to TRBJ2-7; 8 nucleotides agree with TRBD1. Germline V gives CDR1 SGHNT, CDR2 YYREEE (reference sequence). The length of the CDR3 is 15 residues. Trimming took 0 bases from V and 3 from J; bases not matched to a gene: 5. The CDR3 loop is CASSLVPGGYYEQYF. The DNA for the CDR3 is TGTGCCAGCAGCTTGGTCCCAGGGGGCTACTACGAGCAGTACTTC.

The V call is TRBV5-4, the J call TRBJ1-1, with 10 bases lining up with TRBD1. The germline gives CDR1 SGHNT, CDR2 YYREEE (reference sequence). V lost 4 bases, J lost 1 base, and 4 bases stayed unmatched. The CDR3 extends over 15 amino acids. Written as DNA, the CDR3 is TGTGCCAGCAGCCCTGGGACAGGGGCGAACACTGAAGCTTTCTTT. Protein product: CASSPGTGANTEAFF.

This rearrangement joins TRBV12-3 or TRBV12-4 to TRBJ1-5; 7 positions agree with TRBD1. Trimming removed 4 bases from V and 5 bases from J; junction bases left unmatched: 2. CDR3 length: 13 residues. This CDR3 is CASSWDRDQPQHF. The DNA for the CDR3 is TGTGCCAGCAGTTGGGACAGAGATCAGCCCCAGCATTTT.

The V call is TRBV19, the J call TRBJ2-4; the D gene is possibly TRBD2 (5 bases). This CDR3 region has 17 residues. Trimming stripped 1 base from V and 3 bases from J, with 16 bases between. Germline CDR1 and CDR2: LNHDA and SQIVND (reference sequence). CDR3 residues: CASSIGAGDSGKNIQYF. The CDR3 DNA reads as TGTGCCAGTAGTATAGGGGCCGGGGATTCAGGCAAAAACATTCAGTACTTC.

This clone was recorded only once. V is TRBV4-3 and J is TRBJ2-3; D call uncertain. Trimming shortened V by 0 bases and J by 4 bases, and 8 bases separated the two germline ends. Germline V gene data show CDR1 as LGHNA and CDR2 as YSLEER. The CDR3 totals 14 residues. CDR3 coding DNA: TGCGCCAGCAGCCAAGATCGGTTATCAGATACGCAGTATTTT. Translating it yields CASSQDRLSDTQYF.

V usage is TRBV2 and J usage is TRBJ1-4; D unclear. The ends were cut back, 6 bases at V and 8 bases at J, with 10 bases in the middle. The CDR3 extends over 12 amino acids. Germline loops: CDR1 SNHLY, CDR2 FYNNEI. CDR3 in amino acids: CASRPQREKLFF. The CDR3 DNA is TGTGCCAGCAGACCACAGCGGGAAAAACTGTTTTTT.

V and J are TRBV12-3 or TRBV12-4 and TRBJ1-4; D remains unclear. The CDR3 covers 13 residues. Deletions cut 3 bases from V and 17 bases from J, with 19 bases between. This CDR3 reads CASSLYGSAATFF. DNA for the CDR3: TGTGCCAGCAGTTTGTACGGGTCGGCAGCTACATTTTTT.

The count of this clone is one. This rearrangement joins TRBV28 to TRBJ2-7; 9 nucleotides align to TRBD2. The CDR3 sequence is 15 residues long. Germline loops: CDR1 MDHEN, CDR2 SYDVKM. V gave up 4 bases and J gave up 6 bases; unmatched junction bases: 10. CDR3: CASSSSGLAHFEQYF. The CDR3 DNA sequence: TGTGCCAGCAGTTCCTCCGGACTAGCGCATTTCGAGCAGTACTTC.